Sequencing of this TCR beta chain was carried out in a study of CD8 T cells in Susac syndrome. Roughly 0.45 to 1 ug RNA was reverse transcribed with random hexamers. Amplification of TCR beta CDR3 across 54 Vbeta and 13 Jbeta was performed with immunoSEQ multiplex PCR. TCRdb redid the calling of the immunoSEQ multiplex PCR reads with MiXCR, one entry per CDR3 protein. The sample has around 95,000 distinct CDR3 sequences, around 95% seen once; the top ten hold 0.3%. Definite or probable Susac syndrome was diagnosed using recently defined diagnostic criteria. The germline V gene has CDR1 SNHLY and CDR2 FYNNEI. V gave up 3 bases and J gave up 1 base, with 6 bases separating them. There are 13 residues in the CDR3.

This receptor was identified in a human donor with Susac syndrome. J is TRBJ2-5 and V is TRBV2, with a tentative D call TRBD1 (5 bases). The sequencing input was CD8+ T cells from PBMCs. CDR3 protein: CASSDDSQETQYF. The CDR3 DNA sequence: TGTGCCAGCAGTGACGACAGCCAAGAGACCCAGTACTTC.